Listed below are T cell receptor beta chains from one sample, sequenced in a study of human T cells and chemical hapten exposure. TCRdb processed the RACE reads anew with MiXCR; each CDR3 protein has one entry. Of 150,000 to 200,000 distinct CDR3 sequences listed, more than 25% are singletons. Source: whole blood, taken in connection with sensitization to the hapten diphenylcyclopropenone (DPC). These receptors all come from a woman aged 25 to 39 with alopecia areata. Some clones in this sample may be carry-over from other donors' samples. Each CDR3 is given with its conserved first and last residue. D genes are given only for firm matches. Expanded clones get a size class; other rows say once, few or many, or leave the size out.

>TRBV7-6|TRBD1|-|TRBJ2-2
TGTGCCAGCAGCTTAGCGACAGGGCTGAACACCGGGGAGCTGTTTTTT
CASSLATGLNTGELFF
>TRBV10-2|TRBD2|-|TRBJ2-5
TGCGCCAGCAGTGATTCCTTCAGCGGGGGGGAGACCCAGTACTTC
CASSDSFSGGETQYF
>TRBV6-6|-|-|TRBJ1-5
TGTGCCAGCAGTCTTACAGGCAATCAGCCCCAGCATTTT
CASSLTGNQPQHF
>TRBV6-2/TRBV6-3|TRBD2|-|TRBJ2-2
TGTGCCAGCAGTCCCCTTGGACTAGCGGTTTACACCGGGGAGCTGTTTTTT
CASSPLGLAVYTGELFF
>TRBV4-1|-|few|TRBJ1-5
TGCGCCAGCAGCCAAGATCCGCCAGGGAACAATCAGCCCCAGCATTTT
CASSQDPPGNNQPQHF
>TRBV7-2|TRBD2|-|TRBJ2-3
TGTGCCAGCAGCTTATCGGGGGGGCCAAATACGCAGTATTTT
CASSLSGGPNTQYF
>TRBV3-1|-|few|TRBJ2-3
TGTGCCAGCAGCCTTCGGCGTAGCGGAGTTGGGGCAGATACGCAGTATTTT
CASSLRRSGVGADTQYF
>TRBV19|TRBD2|few|TRBJ2-7
TGTGCCAGTAGTACGGGACTAGCGGGAGGATTCCACGAGCAGTACTTC
CASSTGLAGGFHEQYF
>TRBV28|-|few|TRBJ1-1
TGTGCCAGCAGTTTGGGACGGATTGAAGCTTTCTTT
CASSLGRIEAFF
>TRBV29-1|-|-|TRBJ2-1
TGCAGCGTTGCTGGCCCTCCCGATGAGCAGTTCTTC
CSVAGPPDEQFF
>TRBV7-2|-|-|TRBJ2-7
TGTGCCAGCAGCATAAACTACGAGCAGTACTTC
CASSINYEQYF
>TRBV9|-|few|TRBJ2-3
TGTGCCAGCAGCGTAGGTAGTTCCGGCACGCAGTATTTT
CASSVGSSGTQYF
>TRBV4-3|-|-|TRBJ1-2
TGCGCCAGCAGCCAAGAGGCGGGTCAGCTCGCTGGCTACACCTTC
CASSQEAGQLAGYTF
>TRBV7-9|-|few|TRBJ1-4
TGTGCCAGCAGCTTATATCCAGGAACAACTAATGAAAAACTGTTTTTT
CASSLYPGTTNEKLFF
>TRBV7-8|-|-|TRBJ2-7
TGTGCCAGCAGCTTATTCACAGGTTCCTACGAGCAGTACTTC
CASSLFTGSYEQYF
>TRBV9|TRBD2|-|TRBJ2-1
TGTGCCAGCAGCGCGACTAGCGGGGTTTTATACAATGAGCAGTTCTTC
CASSATSGVLYNEQFF
>TRBV29-1|-|few|TRBJ2-2
TGCAGCGTTGAAAAGACTAGGAACACCGGGGAGCTGTTTTTT
CSVEKTRNTGELFF
>TRBV28|-|few|TRBJ2-1
TGTGCCAGCAGTTTACGGAGACTAGATTACAATGAGCAGTTCTTC
CASSLRRLDYNEQFF
>TRBV20-1|-|few|TRBJ2-1
TGCAGTGCTAGTATGCGGGCGGGCTCCTACAATGAGCAGTTCTTC
CSASMRAGSYNEQFF
>TRBV20-1|-|-|TRBJ2-5
TGCAGTGCAAACAGGGTCCAAGAGACCCAGTACTTC
CSANRVQETQYF
>TRBV6-6|TRBD1|-|TRBJ1-1
TGTGCCAGCAGACCAGGGGGTAGGGACACTGAAGCTTTCTTT
CASRPGGRDTEAFF
>TRBV24-1|-|few|TRBJ1-5
TGTGCCACCAGTGACGTGGGGGGGCAGCCCCAGCATTTT
CATSDVGGQPQHF
>TRBV7-6|TRBD1|few|TRBJ1-1
TGTGCCAGCAGCTTAACGACAGGGGGCGGCCCGGCTGAAGCTTTCTTT
CASSLTTGGGPAEAFF
>TRBV7-3|-|-|TRBJ1-1
TGTGCCAGCAGCTTCTCTGACAGATGGGGCCCTGAAGCTTTCTTT
CASSFSDRWGPEAFF
>TRBV9|TRBD2|few|TRBJ2-3
TGTGCCAGCAGCGTAGTAGCTAGCGGGGGGACAGATACGCAGTATTTT
CASSVVASGGTDTQYF
>TRBV7-2|-|few|TRBJ2-1
TGTGCCAGCAGCTCCATCGGAGGGACAACCTACAATGAGCAGTTCTTC
CASSSIGGTTYNEQFF
>TRBV7-2|TRBD1|-|TRBJ2-2
TGTGCCAGCACTCCGGGACAGGGGAAGGCCGGGGAGCTGTTTTTT
CASTPGQGKAGELFF
>TRBV29-1|-|-|TRBJ1-2
TGCAGCGTTGAAGATCGGGCGGGACTCTATGGCTACACCTTC
CSVEDRAGLYGYTF
>TRBV28|TRBD2|-|TRBJ2-4
TGTGCCAGCGGGGCCGCCGGGGGGGGTAGAAACATTCAGTACTTC
CASGAAGGGRNIQYF
>TRBV4-2|-|-|TRBJ1-5
TGTGCCAGCAGCCAAGATTGGGGTGGAAGCAATCAGCCCCAGCATTTT
CASSQDWGGSNQPQHF
>TRBV7-8|-|-|TRBJ2-1
TGTGCCAGCAGCACAGGACCTCTCCAGGGAGGAAATGAGCAGTTCTTC
CASSTGPLQGGNEQFF
>TRBV30|-|few|TRBJ1-2
TGTGCCTGGAGTGTAGGAATTGGCTACACCTTC
CAWSVGIGYTF
>TRBV6-1|-|-|TRBJ2-3
TGTGCCAGCAGACCGACGGAGGGGGCGCGATCAGATACGCAGTATTTT
CASRPTEGARSDTQYF